A single sample gave rise to the 10 T cell receptor beta chains below, sequenced in a study of OX40 agonist ivuxolimab in advanced cancers. Libraries were constructed by the immunoSEQ multiplex PCR assay. This immuneACCESS table, as held by TCRdb, lists in-frame sequences with V and J called but not all clones. Of the missing ones, under half trace to an unresolved V gene in checked studies; the others have no known cause. For this sample there are around 83,000 clones; less than 85% appear just once. The ten largest clones capture under 8% of the sample. This sample comprised CD4+ or CD8+ T cells sorted from blood, obtained in a trial of the OX40 agonist ivuxolimab. These receptor sequences come from an adult with an advanced solid tumor such as melanoma, head and neck, liver or kidney cancer.

The chain carries TRBV7-8 and TRBJ2-5; tentative D call: TRBD2 (5 bases). Trimming pared 3 bases from V and 10 bases from J, leaving 15 bases between. The CDR3 contains 13 residues. The V gene's germline CDR1 is SGHVS and CDR2 FQNEAQ. CDR3 amino acids: CASSLGEVGDQYF. The CDR3 region has the DNA TGTGCCAGCAGCTTGGGAGAAGTCGGCGACCAGTACTTC.

V gene TRBV29-1 combines with J gene TRBJ2-7; 7 bases line up with TRBD1. The CDR3 covers 16 residues. Germline V gene sequence: CDR1 SQVTM, CDR2 ANQGSEA. With 6 bases clipped from V and 2 bases from J, the junction kept 16 bases outside the gene matches. CDR3 bases: TGCAGCGTCGCTCAACCACAGGGGACAAGCACCTACGAGCAGTACTTC. Encoded protein: CSVAQPQGTSTYEQYF.

The chain employs TRBV18 and TRBJ1-5; no clear D. The germline V and J ends were trimmed by 3 bases and 4 bases, with 7 bases remaining between them. The CDR3 has 13 residues. Germline-derived CDR1 and CDR2 are KGHSH and LQKENI. Here the CDR3 DNA reads TGTGCCAGCTCACCCGGGAATAATCAGCCCCAGCATTTT. Its protein product is CASSPGNNQPQHF. Filled out from reference TRBV18 and TRBJ1-5, the complete variable domain reads NAGVMQNPRHLVRRRGQEARLRCSPMKGHSHVYWYRQLPEEGLKFMVYLQKENIIDESGMPKERFSAEFPKEGPSILRIQQVVRGDSAAYFCASSPGNNQPQHFGDGTRLSIL.

The chain has TRBV2 and TRBJ1-1, with D unresolved. This CDR3 is 12 amino acids long. Trimming stripped 5 bases from V and 2 bases from J, with 6 bases between. Germline V lookup: CDR1 SNHLY, CDR2 FYNNEI. In DNA form, the CDR3 reads TGTGCCAGCAGTCTGAGAAACACTGAAGCTTTCTTT. Amino acids: CASSLRNTEAFF.

The chain couples TRBV6-5 to TRBJ2-2; D tentatively reads TRBD1 or TRBD2 (6 bases each). This CDR3 is 15 amino acids long. V was cut by 7 bases and J by 4 bases, with 16 bases left in between. Germline V gene data show CDR1 as MNHEY and CDR2 as SVGAGI. This CDR3 is CASNPRGAGTGELFF. The CDR3, as DNA: TGTGCCAGCAACCCTAGGGGGGCCGGCACCGGGGAGCTGTTTTTT.

The CDR3 region is CASKTGHSYNSPLHF. The CDR3 DNA is TGTGCCAGCAAAACAGGGCACTCCTATAATTCACCCCTCCACTTT. The chain carries TRBV6-5 and TRBJ1-6, with D possibly matching TRBD1 (6 bases). The CDR3 sequence is 15 residues long. V was shortened by 7 bases and J by 0 bases, with 10 bases between the two germline ends. In germline, CDR1 is MNHEY, CDR2 SVGAGI.

V usage is TRBV19 and J usage is TRBJ1-5; 11 nucleotides match TRBD1. Germline CDR1 and CDR2: LNHDA and SQIVND (reference sequence). The junction had 7 bases not matched to a gene; V was cut back by 5 bases and J by 10 bases. The CDR3 spans 14 residues. The CDR3 region is CASSVGTGGYPQHF. Written as DNA, the CDR3 is TGTGCCAGTAGTGTCGGGACAGGGGGGTATCCCCAGCATTTT.

There are a few counts of this clone. The V call is TRBV4-2, the J call TRBJ2-5; TRBD1 agrees at 9 bases. Germline V gene data show CDR1 as LGHNA and CDR2 as YNFKEQ. The length of the CDR3 is 16 residues. With V trimmed by 5 bases and J by 5 bases, 12 bases remained unmatched. This chain's CDR3 is CASSYRDRATEETQYF. CDR3 nucleotides: TGTGCCAGCAGCTACCGGGACAGGGCGACCGAGGAGACCCAGTACTTC.

This clone was observed once. The chain is built from TRBV19 and TRBJ2-7, with D possibly matching TRBD1 (6 bases). From germline, CDR1 is LNHDA and CDR2 SQIVND (reference sequence). V was cut by 6 bases and J by 0 bases, with 15 bases left in between. The CDR3 loop spans 15 amino acids. CDR3 protein: CASSRGWGSSYEQYF. The CDR3 DNA reads as TGTGCCAGTAGCAGGGGCTGGGGGAGCTCCTACGAGCAGTACTTC.

The chain uses TRBV2 and TRBJ2-3, with D uncertain. The germline V gene has CDR1 SNHLY and CDR2 FYNNEI. Trimming removed 3 bases at V and 1 base at J, with 11 bases between. The CDR3 runs to 15 residues. The CDR3, as DNA: TGTGCCAGCAGTGACTTCGGCGCCCGCACAGATACGCAGTATTTT. Amino acids: CASSDFGARTDTQYF.